The following is a T cell receptor (beta chain) sequence with its context. The germline CDR1 and CDR2 sequences are ENHRY and SYGVKD. J gave up 8 bases and V 4 bases, and 6 bases lay outside the gene matches. The CDR3 spans 14 residues. This sample stems from a study of shared clonotypes between healthy human individuals. Sequenced by immunoSEQ multiplex PCR; TCRdb stores in-frame clones only, minus some. This table has over 700,000 clones, over 55% appearing once. Sequencing was carried out using memory CD4+ T cells sorted from blood. As to subset: CD45RA-negative fraction. This clonotype was obtained from a woman in her thirties in good health. The chain links TRBV10-3 to TRBJ2-1; the match to TRBD2 covers 9 bases. The CDR3 reads CAISVAGGVDEQFF. Here the CDR3 DNA reads TGTGCCATCAGTGTTGCGGGAGGGGTGGATGAGCAGTTCTTC.